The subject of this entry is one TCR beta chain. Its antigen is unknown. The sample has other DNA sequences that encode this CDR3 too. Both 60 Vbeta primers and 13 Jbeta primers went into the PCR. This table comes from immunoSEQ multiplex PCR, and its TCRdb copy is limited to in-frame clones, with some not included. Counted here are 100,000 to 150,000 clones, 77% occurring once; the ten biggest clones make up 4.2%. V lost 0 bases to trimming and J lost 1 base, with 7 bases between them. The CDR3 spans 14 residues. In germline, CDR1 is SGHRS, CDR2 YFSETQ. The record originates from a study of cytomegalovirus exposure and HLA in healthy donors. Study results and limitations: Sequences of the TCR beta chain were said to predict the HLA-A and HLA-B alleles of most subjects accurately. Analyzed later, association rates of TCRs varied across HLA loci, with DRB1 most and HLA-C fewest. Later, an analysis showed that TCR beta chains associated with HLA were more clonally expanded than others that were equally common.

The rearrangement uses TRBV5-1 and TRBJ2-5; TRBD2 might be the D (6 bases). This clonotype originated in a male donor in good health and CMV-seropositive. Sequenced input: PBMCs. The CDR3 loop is CASSLGGVQETQYF. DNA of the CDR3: TGCGCCAGCAGCTTGGGGGGGGTCCAAGAGACCCAGTACTTC.